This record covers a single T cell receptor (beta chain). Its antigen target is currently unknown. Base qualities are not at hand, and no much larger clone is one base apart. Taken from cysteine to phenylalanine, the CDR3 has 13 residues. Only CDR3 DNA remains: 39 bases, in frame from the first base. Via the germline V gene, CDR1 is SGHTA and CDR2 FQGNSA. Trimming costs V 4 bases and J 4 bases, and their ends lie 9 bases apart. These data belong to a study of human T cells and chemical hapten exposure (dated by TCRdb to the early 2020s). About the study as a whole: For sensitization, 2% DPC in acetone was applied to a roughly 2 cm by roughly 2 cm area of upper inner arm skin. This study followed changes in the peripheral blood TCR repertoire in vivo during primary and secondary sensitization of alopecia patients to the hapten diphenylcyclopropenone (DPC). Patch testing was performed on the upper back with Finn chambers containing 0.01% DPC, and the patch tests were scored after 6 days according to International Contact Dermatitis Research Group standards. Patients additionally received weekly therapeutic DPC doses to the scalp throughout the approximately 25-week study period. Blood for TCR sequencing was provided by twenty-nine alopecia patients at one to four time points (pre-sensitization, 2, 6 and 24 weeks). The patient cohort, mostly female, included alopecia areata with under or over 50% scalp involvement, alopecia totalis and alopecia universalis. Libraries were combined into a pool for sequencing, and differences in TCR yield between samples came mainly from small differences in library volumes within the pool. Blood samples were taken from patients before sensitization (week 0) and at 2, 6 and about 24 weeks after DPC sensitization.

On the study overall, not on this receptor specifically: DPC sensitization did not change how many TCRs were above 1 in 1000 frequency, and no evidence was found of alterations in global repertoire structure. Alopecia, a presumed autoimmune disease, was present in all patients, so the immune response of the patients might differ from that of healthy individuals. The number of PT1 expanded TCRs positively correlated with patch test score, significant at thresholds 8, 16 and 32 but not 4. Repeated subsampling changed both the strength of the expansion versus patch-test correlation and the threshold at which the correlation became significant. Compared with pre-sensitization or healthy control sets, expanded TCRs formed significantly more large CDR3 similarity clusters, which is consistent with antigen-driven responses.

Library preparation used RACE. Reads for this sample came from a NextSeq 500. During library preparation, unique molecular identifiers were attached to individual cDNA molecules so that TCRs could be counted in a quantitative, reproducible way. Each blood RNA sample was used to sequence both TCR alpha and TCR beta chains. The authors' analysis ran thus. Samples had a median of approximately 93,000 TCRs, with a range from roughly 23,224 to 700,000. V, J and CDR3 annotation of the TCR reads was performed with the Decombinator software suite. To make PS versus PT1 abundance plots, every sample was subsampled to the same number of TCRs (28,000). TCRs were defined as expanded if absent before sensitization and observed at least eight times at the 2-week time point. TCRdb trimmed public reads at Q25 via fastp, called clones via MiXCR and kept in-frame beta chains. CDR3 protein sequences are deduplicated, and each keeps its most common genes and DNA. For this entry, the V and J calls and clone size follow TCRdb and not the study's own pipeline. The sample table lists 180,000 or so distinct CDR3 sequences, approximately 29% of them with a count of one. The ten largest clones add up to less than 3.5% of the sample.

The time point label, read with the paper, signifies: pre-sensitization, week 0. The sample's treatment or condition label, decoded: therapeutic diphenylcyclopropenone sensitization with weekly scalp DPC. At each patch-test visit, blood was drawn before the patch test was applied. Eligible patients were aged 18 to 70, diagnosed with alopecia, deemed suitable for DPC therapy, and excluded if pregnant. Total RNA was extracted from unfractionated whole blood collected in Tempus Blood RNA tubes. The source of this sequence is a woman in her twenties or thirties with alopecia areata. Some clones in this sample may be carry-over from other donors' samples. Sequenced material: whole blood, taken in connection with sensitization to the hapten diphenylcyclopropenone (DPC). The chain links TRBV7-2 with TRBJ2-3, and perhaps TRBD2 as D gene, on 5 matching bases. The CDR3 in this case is CASSSSGADTQYF. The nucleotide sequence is TGTGCCAGCAGCTCTTCCGGGGCAGATACGCAGTATTTT.